This is a list of T cell receptor beta chains from one sample in a study of blood T cell repertoires in COVID-19. Sequencing was performed with immunoSEQ multiplex PCR; in TCRdb, only in-frame clones are kept and a portion is missing. This sample has about 320,000 clones, with about 89% found just once. Sequenced: peripheral blood. Receptors originate from a man younger than 35 who had recovered from COVID-19. Each CDR3 is given with its conserved first and last residue. A D gene is named only where the DNA matches it firmly. Clone sizes are given selectively: once, few, many, or a class where the clone is expanded.

size: .; J: TRBJ2-7; V: TRBV11-2; D: .; CDR3: CASSLDLGLHGQYF; DNA: TGTGCCAGCAGCTTAGATCTTGGACTTCACGGGCAGTACTTC
size: .; J: TRBJ1-1; V: TRBV5-4; D: .; CDR3: CASSSQFLGPHRDSEAFF; DNA: TGTGCCAGCAGCTCGCAATTTTTGGGGCCTCATAGAGACTCTGAAGCTTTCTTT
size: .; J: TRBJ1-4; V: TRBV9; D: TRBD1; CDR3: CASSVVWTGFFREKLFF; DNA: TGTGCCAGCAGCGTAGTTTGGACAGGGTTTTTCCGTGAAAAACTGTTTTTT
size: once; J: TRBJ2-7; V: TRBV18; D: .; CDR3: CASSPPGLRYEQYF; DNA: TGTGCCAGCTCACCACCGGGACTTAGGTACGAGCAGTACTTC
size: .; J: TRBJ1-2; V: TRBV6-6; D: .; CDR3: CASSSTQGDYGYTF; DNA: TGTGCCAGCAGTTCCACCCAAGGGGACTATGGCTACACCTTC
size: .; J: TRBJ1-1; V: TRBV6-5; D: TRBD1; CDR3: CASSYSGQGVTEAFF; DNA: TGTGCCAGCAGTTACTCGGGACAGGGCGTCACTGAAGCTTTCTTT
size: .; J: TRBJ2-1; V: TRBV6-2/TRBV6-3; D: .; CDR3: CASSYSRHDSYNEQFF; DNA: TGTGCCAGCAGTTACTCCAGACACGACTCCTACAATGAGCAGTTCTTC
size: .; J: TRBJ2-7; V: TRBV7-2; D: .; CDR3: CASSFHLADPSYEQYF; DNA: TGTGCCAGCAGCTTCCATCTGGCGGATCCCTCCTACGAGCAGTACTTC
size: .; J: TRBJ2-1; V: TRBV7-6; D: .; CDR3: CASSPRRGGAYNEQFF; DNA: TGTGCCAGCAGCCCTCGGAGGGGGGGAGCCTACAATGAGCAGTTCTTC
size: .; J: TRBJ2-7; V: TRBV20-1; D: .; CDR3: CSAREGDEQYF; DNA: TGCAGTGCTAGAGAAGGGGACGAGCAGTACTTC
size: .; J: TRBJ2-7; V: TRBV6-1; D: TRBD2; CDR3: CASSDLGLAGEQYF; DNA: TGTGCCAGCAGTGACCTAGGACTAGCGGGAGAGCAGTACTTC
size: .; J: TRBJ2-4; V: TRBV5-1; D: TRBD1; CDR3: CASSLTSGGAAVAIQYF; DNA: TGCGCCAGCAGCTTGACTTCAGGGGGCGCGGCTGTTGCCATTCAGTACTTC